Described below is a single T cell receptor (beta chain) sequence and its context. Its target is not known. CDR3 length equals 13 residues. The germline CDR1 and CDR2 sequences are SGHRS and YFSETQ. The V end lost 0 bases, the J end lost 4 bases, and 7 bases lay between the germline ends. These data come from a study of T cell repertoires in cytomegalovirus infection. MiXCR, applied by TCRdb to the reads, yields one record per CDR3 protein. The sample has under 500,000 distinct CDR3 sequences; under 55% are singletons. The specimen comprised cultured PBMCs, sampled from culture after CMV antigen stimulation. The TCR comes from a human donor in good health (CMV status not recorded). Some clones in this sample may be carry-over from other donors' samples. The chain uses TRBV5-1 and TRBJ1-2, with D uncertain. For the CDR3, the DNA is TGCGCCAGCAGCTTGGACGGGGTCTATGGCTACACCTTC. Translating it yields CASSLDGVYGYTF.